A selection of T cell receptor beta chains follows, all from one sample in a study of post-analysis software for immune sequencing data. Via MiXCR, TCRdb re-called the PCR reads, giving one row per CDR3 protein. The sample has 600,000 to 700,000 distinct CDR3 sequences, over 45% seen once. Sequencing was done on a sample of blood. The receptors were gathered from a girl aged 2-10 years with multiple sclerosis. CDR3s include the opening cysteine and the closing phenylalanine or tryptophan. The D gene is left open where the match is weak. Expanded clones get a size class; other rows say once, few or many, or leave the size out.

d_call	j_call	v_call	clone_size	cdr3_length	cdr3_nt	cdr3_aa
NA	TRBJ2-1	TRBV5-1	NA	14	TGCGCCAGCAGACCTTCGAGAAGTGGGGATGAGCAGTTCTTC	CASRPSRSGDEQFF
TRBD2	TRBJ2-3	TRBV5-1	NA	15	TGCGCCAGCAGCTTCCCGGGACTAGCATCAGATACGCAGTATTTT	CASSFPGLASDTQYF
NA	TRBJ2-1	TRBV7-2	NA	15	TGTGCCAGCAGCTTAGTCTGGGGGATTCAGGATGAGCAGTTCTTC	CASSLVWGIQDEQFF
NA	TRBJ1-1	TRBV5-1	NA	15	TGCGCCAGCAGCGGCGGGGCGGCAGGCGGAACTGAAGCTTTCTTT	CASSGGAAGGTEAFF
TRBD2	TRBJ2-1	TRBV7-3	NA	16	TGTGCCAGCAGCTTAACGCTCGCGGGAGTCGGTAATGAGCAGTTCTTC	CASSLTLAGVGNEQFF
TRBD2	TRBJ2-3	TRBV9	NA	16	TGTGCCAGCAGCGTACAGAGCGGGAGAAGTTCGGATACGCAGTATTTT	CASSVQSGRSSDTQYF
NA	TRBJ2-3	TRBV24-1	NA	14	TGTGCCACCAGTGATGCCCAATACACAGATACGCAGTATTTT	CATSDAQYTDTQYF
NA	TRBJ2-7	TRBV7-2	few	12	TGTGCCAGCAGCTTAGTAATCGGCGAGCAGTACTTC	CASSLVIGEQYF
NA	TRBJ2-1	TRBV24-1	NA	11	TGTGCCGCCGGACTGTCCAATGAGCAGTTCTTC	CAAGLSNEQFF
TRBD1	TRBJ1-2	TRBV10-3	few	12	TGTGCCAGTGCGACAGGGGATGTAGGCTACACCTTC	CASATGDVGYTF
NA	TRBJ2-4	TRBV4-2	NA	13	TGTGCCAGCACCGCCGTGATCGGAAACATTCAGTACTTC	CASTAVIGNIQYF
NA	TRBJ2-1	TRBV29-1	NA	18	TGCAGCGCCGAGGGGTCTGGCAGGAGGTTAAAGCTCATCAATGAGCAGTTCTTC	CSAEGSGRRLKLINEQFF
TRBD2	TRBJ2-7	TRBV9	NA	17	TGTGCCAGCAGCTCCGGGGGGGAATGGGGAAGCTCCTACGAGCAGTACTTC	CASSSGGEWGSSYEQYF
NA	TRBJ1-5	TRBV6-2/TRBV6-3	NA	17	TGTGCCAGTAGTAAGGACCCGGGGGATCATAGCAATCAGCCCCAGCATTTT	CASSKDPGDHSNQPQHF
NA	TRBJ2-3	TRBV12-3/TRBV12-4	NA	14	TGTGCCAGCAGTTCGGGACGTAGAACAGATGCGCAGTATTTT	CASSSGRRTDAQYF
NA	TRBJ1-2	TRBV4-3	NA	15	TGCGCCAGCAGTTGGACAGCCTTAGGCTCAAATGGCTACACCTTC	CASSWTALGSNGYTF
NA	TRBJ2-3	TRBV6-1	NA	14	TGTGCCAGCAGTGAACGAAGGATTCCAGATACGCAGTATTTT	CASSERRIPDTQYF
NA	TRBJ2-1	TRBV10-1	NA	14	TGCGCCAGCAGTGGTAGGCAGGGTGGAAATGAGCAGTTCTTC	CASSGRQGGNEQFF
NA	TRBJ2-3	TRBV28	few	16	TGTGCCAGCAGTTTTTCTATAGGCAGGGGTGAAGATACGCAGTATTTT	CASSFSIGRGEDTQYF
NA	TRBJ2-3	TRBV9	few	14	TGTGCCAGCACCAGAATCCCCGGCACAGATACGCAGTATTTT	CASTRIPGTDTQYF
NA	TRBJ2-7	TRBV5-1	few	16	TGCGCCAGCAGCTCAGCATTGGGTAGCGGCTCCTACGAGCAGTACTTC	CASSSALGSGSYEQYF
NA	TRBJ2-3	TRBV20-1	NA	13	TGCAGTGCTCCTGGCGGGTCCACAGATACGCAGTATTTT	CSAPGGSTDTQYF
NA	TRBJ1-1	TRBV6-6	NA	14	TGTGCCAGCAGCTACCTAGGGGGGAACACTGAAGCTTTCTTT	CASSYLGGNTEAFF
TRBD2	TRBJ2-1	TRBV11-2	NA	15	TGTGCCAGCAGCTTTAGCGGGACTGTACGCAATGAGCAGTTCTTC	CASSFSGTVRNEQFF
TRBD1	TRBJ1-6	TRBV27	NA	13	TGTGCCAGCCAGACAGGGAGCAATTCACCCCTCCACTTT	CASQTGSNSPLHF
NA	TRBJ2-1	TRBV7-9	few	18	TGTGCCAGCAGCTTAATTGGGGCGGGATCGAGCTCCTACAATGAGCAGTTCTTC	CASSLIGAGSSSYNEQFF
NA	TRBJ2-7	TRBV25-1	NA	11	TGTGCCAGCAGTGTCGGTGATGAGCAGTACTTC	CASSVGDEQYF
NA	TRBJ2-7	TRBV9	few	15	TGTGCCAGCAGCGTAGGGTGGGGGGGCCAACACGAGCAGTACTTC	CASSVGWGGQHEQYF
NA	TRBJ2-3	TRBV5-1	NA	14	TGCGCCAGCAGCTTGGAAGCAGGGATAGATACGCAGTATTTT	CASSLEAGIDTQYF
NA	TRBJ2-3	TRBV7-2	once	15	TGTGCCAGCAGCTTAGGGGTCGGAATCACAGATACGCAGTATTTT	CASSLGVGITDTQYF
TRBD2	TRBJ2-7	TRBV5-6	NA	15	TGTGCCAGCAGTTGGGGGACTAGCAATTCCTACGAGCAGTACTTC	CASSWGTSNSYEQYF
NA	TRBJ2-2	TRBV5-1	NA	16	TGCGCCAGCAGCTCTAGAGTGGGGCCAAACACCGGGGAGCTGTTTTTT	CASSSRVGPNTGELFF
NA	TRBJ2-3	TRBV10-2	few	13	TGCGCCAGCAGTGATAGCCCAGCGCATCCGCAGTATTTT	CASSDSPAHPQYF
NA	TRBJ1-2	TRBV27	NA	15	TGTGCCAGCAGTCCGCGACAGGCTCCTAACTATGGCTACACCTTC	CASSPRQAPNYGYTF
NA	TRBJ2-1	TRBV28	NA	12	TGTGCCAGCAGTAGTGGACAGACCAAGCAGTTCTTC	CASSSGQTKQFF
NA	TRBJ2-7	TRBV12-3/TRBV12-4	NA	13	TGTGCCAGCACCCACTCTCTGGCCGACGAGCAGTACTTC	CASTHSLADEQYF
TRBD1	TRBJ2-3	TRBV6-5	NA	14	TGTGCCAGCAGACGACAGGGGTACACAGATACGCAGTATTTT	CASRRQGYTDTQYF
TRBD2	TRBJ2-7	TRBV7-2	few	14	TGTGCCAGCAGCTTTGGAGCGGGGGCCTACGAGCAGTACTTC	CASSFGAGAYEQYF
NA	TRBJ2-6	TRBV7-9	few	15	TGTGCCAGCAGCTCCGGCACCTCTGGGGCCAACGTCCTGACTTTC	CASSSGTSGANVLTF
TRBD1	TRBJ1-6	TRBV12-3/TRBV12-4	few	15	TGTGCCAGCAGTTTAGGGACAGGGACTACTTCACCCCTCCACTTT	CASSLGTGTTSPLHF
TRBD2	TRBJ2-1	TRBV20-1	NA	17	TGCAGTGCTAGAGATCCCTTTGGGCGGGAGGGCTACAATGAGCAGTTCTTC	CSARDPFGREGYNEQFF